One and the same sample provided the 23 T cell receptor beta chains below, sequenced in a study of T cells in Graves' hyperthyroidism and ophthalmopathy. RNA transcripts were the template for amplifying TCR beta CDR3 regions. TCR CDR3 underwent first-round RT-PCR with the HTBI primer set. TCRdb reanalysed the multiplex PCR reads using MiXCR and keeps one entry per CDR3 protein. The sample has hundreds of thousands of distinct CDR3 sequences; roughly 20% are singletons. The specimen was blood. The receptors shown here come from a woman aged 45-65 years with Graves' hyperthyroidism that later progressed to Graves' ophthalmopathy.

The V gene is TRBV7-3, the J gene TRBJ2-5; tentatively, D is TRBD1 (6 bases). Germline assignment: CDR1 SGHTA and CDR2 FQGTGA. Trimming removed 5 bases at V and 6 bases at J, with 13 bases between. CDR3 length equals 13 residues. This chain's CDR3 is CASSGGQQKTQYF. The CDR3 DNA reads as TGTGCCAGCAGCGGTGGACAGCAAAAGACCCAGTACTTC.

This clonotype showed up just a few times. The rearrangement links TRBV27 to TRBJ2-3; 11 nucleotides line up with TRBD2. CDR1 and CDR2 (germline): MNHEY, SMNVEV (reference sequence). With 7 bases clipped from V and 6 bases from J, the junction kept 6 bases outside the gene matches. This CDR3 has 14 amino acids. The CDR3 nucleotides are TGTGCCAGCACGTTAGCGGGGGGGCGGGATACGCAGTATTTT. It is translated as CASTLAGGRDTQYF.

Many counts were recorded for this clonotype. The chain links TRBV11-2 to TRBJ1-5; no clear D. V lost 1 base and J lost 5, with 6 bases in between. This CDR3 region has 13 residues. CDR1 is SGHAT, CDR2 FQNNGV, per germline. In DNA form, the CDR3 reads TGTGCCAGCAGCTTAGCGGTTTATCAGCCCCAGCATTTT. Its protein product is CASSLAVYQPQHF.

Only one count was recorded for this clonotype. The rearrangement links TRBV11-2 to TRBJ1-2, with TRBD1 matching over 9 bases. This CDR3 contains 18 residues. From germline, CDR1 is SGHAT and CDR2 FQNNGV. The trim removed 6 bases at V and 1 base at J, leaving 15 bases unmatched. The CDR3 region is CASRGAGTGFVRNYGYTF. The CDR3 nucleotides are TGTGCCAGCAGGGGAGCCGGGACAGGGTTTGTCCGTAACTATGGCTACACCTTC.

This clonotype was counted ten times or more. V is TRBV3-1 and J is TRBJ2-7; D uncertain. The CDR3 has 12 residues. Trimming cost V 1 base and J 5 bases, with 6 bases left between them. CDR1 is LGHDT, CDR2 YNNKEL, per germline (reference sequence). The CDR3 region is CASSQGPDEQYF. The CDR3, as DNA: TGTGCCAGCAGCCAAGGTCCCGACGAGCAGTACTTC.

The V call is TRBV19, the J call TRBJ2-2; D is possibly TRBD2 (6 bases). Germline-derived CDR1 and CDR2 are LNHDA and SQIVND (reference sequence). Trimming cost V 1 base and J 2 bases, with 8 bases left between them. The CDR3 is 15 residues long. The CDR3 here is CASSIGSGNTGELFF. The DNA of the CDR3 is TGTGCCAGTAGTATAGGTAGCGGAAACACCGGGGAGCTGTTTTTT.

About this clonotype itself: A junction boundary mismatches the germline segment, possibly from a read error. The chain joins TRBV10-3 to TRBJ2-5; TRBD2 matches 8 bases. The CDR3 runs 14 residues. Germline CDR1 and CDR2: ENHRY and SYGVKD. CDR3 DNA sequence: TGTGCCATCAGCGAGGGACTAGAACAAGAGGCCCAGTACTTC. It yields the protein CAISEGLEQEAQYF.

The V call is TRBV6-5, the J call TRBJ2-7, with 7 bases lining up with TRBD2. The V gene's germline CDR1 is MNHEY and CDR2 SVGAGI. Trimming took 4 bases from V and 3 from J; bases not matched to a gene: 18. The CDR3 has 18 amino acids. The CDR3 DNA follows: TGTGCCAGCAGTTCTTTAAAAGGGATCCCCGGGGGGAACTACGAGCAGTACTTC. Translating gives CASSSLKGIPGGNYEQYF.

In this sample, this clonotype turned up a few times. V is TRBV6-1 and J is TRBJ2-5; D ambiguous. The CDR3 covers 11 residues. Trimming removed 5 bases from V and 7 bases from J, with 8 bases in between. CDR1 and CDR2 from the germline V gene are MNHNS and SASEGT. The CDR3: CASSTLGTQYF. DNA of the CDR3: TGTGCCAGCAGTACCTTGGGGACCCAGTACTTC.

J is TRBJ2-1 and V is TRBV5-1; tentatively, D is TRBD1 (5 bases). Germline V gene data show CDR1 as SGHRS and CDR2 as YFSETQ. V was trimmed by 5 bases and J by 8 bases, leaving 14 bases between them. CDR3 length: 13 residues. This chain's CDR3 is CASRRNQGYEQFF. CDR3 sequence (DNA): TGCGCCAGCAGAAGGAATCAGGGCTATGAGCAGTTCTTC.

This clonotype was recorded a few times. The rearrangement joins TRBV19 to TRBJ2-5, with 14 bases lining up with TRBD2. Germline V gene lookup returns CDR1 LNHDA and CDR2 SQIVND (reference sequence). The CDR3 runs 17 residues. V lost 6 bases and J lost 2; bases outside the gene matches: 8. The CDR3: CASSLGLAGEPQETQYF. The CDR3 DNA reads as TGTGCCAGTAGCCTGGGACTAGCGGGGGAACCACAAGAGACCCAGTACTTC.

There are many counts of this clonotype. The chain uses TRBV5-1 and TRBJ1-6; 9 nucleotides match TRBD1. The CDR3 has 15 amino acids. Germline V CDR1 and CDR2: SGHRS, YFSETQ. Trimming at V came to 4 bases and at J to 12 bases, leaving 11 bases not matched to a gene. The CDR3 DNA reads TGCGCCAGCAGCCCAGGGGACAGGGATTTCGGACCCCTCCACTTT. Encoded protein: CASSPGDRDFGPLHF.

This clonotype was seen repeatedly, ten times or more. The rearrangement uses TRBV6-1 and TRBJ1-2; 12 bases match TRBD1. The V segment lost 6 bases and the J segment 8 bases; nucleotides outside the gene matches: 10. Germline lookup yields CDR1 MNHNS and CDR2 SASEGT. CDR3 length: 15 amino acids. The CDR3 region is CASRATGTGGLGYTF. CDR3 nucleotides: TGTGCCAGCAGGGCGACCGGGACAGGGGGCCTCGGCTACACCTTC.

The chain employs TRBV30 and TRBJ1-2; 10 nucleotides align to TRBD1. The germline V gene encodes CDR1 GTSNPN and CDR2 SVGIG (reference sequence). CDR3 length: 15 residues. The V gene end was trimmed by 4 bases and the J gene end by 8 bases; junction bases not matched to a gene: 13. This CDR3 reads CAWTRPETGGGGYTF. CDR3 sequence (DNA): TGTGCCTGGACCCGACCCGAGACAGGGGGCGGAGGCTACACCTTC.

This clonotype was recorded at least ten times. The chain links TRBV12-3 or TRBV12-4 to TRBJ2-3; TRBD1 or TRBD2 may be the D gene (5 bases each). Trimming pared 8 bases from V and 4 bases from J, leaving 13 bases between. The CDR3 is 13 residues long. The CDR3 DNA follows: TGTGCCAGCGAGGAGCAGGGACCAGATACGCAGTATTTT. Translation gives CASEEQGPDTQYF.

The V call is TRBV5-1, the J call TRBJ2-5, with D possibly TRBD2 on 5 matching bases. Between the trimmed V and J ends, which lost 0 bases and 7 bases, there was a span of 16 bases. Germline V gene data show CDR1 as SGHRS and CDR2 as YFSETQ. CDR3 length equals 15 residues. DNA for the CDR3: TGCGCCAGCAGCTTGGGGTCTGGCCTGAGCGGGACCCAGTACTTC. This gives the protein CASSLGSGLSGTQYF. The whole variable domain, remainder taken from reference TRBV5-1 and TRBJ2-5, is KAGVTQTPRYLIKTRGQQVTLSCSPISGHRSVSWYQQTPGQGLQFLFEYFSETQRNKGNFPGRFSGRQFSNSRSEMNVSTLELGDSALYLCASSLGSGLSGTQYFGPGTRLLVL.

Here the CDR3 reads CAISESRGTGNNEKLFF. CDR3 in DNA: TGTGCCATCAGTGAGTCTCGGGGGACAGGGAATAATGAAAAACTGTTTTTT. The chain employs TRBV10-3 and TRBJ1-4, with 9 bases fitting TRBD1. CDR1 ENHRY and CDR2 SYGVKD come from the germline V gene. J lost 4 bases, V lost 0 bases, and 6 bases had no gene match. The CDR3 covers 17 residues.

This clonotype was picked up many times. V and J are TRBV6-1 and TRBJ1-2; a weak D match, TRBD1 (6 bases). V was trimmed by 0 bases and J by 3 bases, leaving 14 bases between them. This CDR3 has 16 residues. From germline, CDR1 is MNHNS and CDR2 SASEGT. CDR3 DNA: TGTGCCAGCAGTGAAGCGCTTCGGGGGGCCGACTATGGCTACACCTTC. This gives the protein CASSEALRGADYGYTF.

The V gene is TRBV6-1, the J gene TRBJ1-4, with D hard to call. Germline values: CDR1 MNHNS, CDR2 SASEGT. The CDR3 has 14 amino acids. The ends were cut back, 7 bases at V and 3 bases at J, with 12 bases in the middle. The CDR3 DNA follows: TGTGCCAGCACCAAGGATAGGGCTAATGAAAAACTGTTTTTT. Protein: CASTKDRANEKLFF.

The rearrangement links TRBV10-3 to TRBJ2-2; 10 bases fit TRBD1. CDR3 size: 13 residues. Trimming at V came to 8 bases and at J to 4 bases, leaving 1 base not matched to a gene. The V gene's germline CDR1 is ENHRY and CDR2 SYGVKD. The CDR3 DNA is TGTGCCATCTGGACAGGGGGCACCGGGGAGCTGTTTTTT. This sequence encodes CAIWTGGTGELFF.

The chain has TRBV27 and TRBJ1-5; no clear D. V was shortened by 4 bases and J by 1 base, with 8 bases between the two germline ends. There are 14 residues in the CDR3. Germline V gives CDR1 MNHEY, CDR2 SMNVEV (reference sequence). As DNA, the CDR3 is TGTGCCAGCAGTTCACTGGAAAGCAATCAGCCCCAGCATTTT. This codes for CASSSLESNQPQHF.

The chain joins TRBV7-2 to TRBJ2-7; the D call may be TRBD1 or TRBD2 (5 bases each). The V gene lost 4 bases and the J gene lost 7 bases, with 17 bases spanning the gap. The CDR3 covers 14 residues. The germline V gene encodes CDR1 SGHTA and CDR2 FQGNSA. In DNA, the CDR3 is TGTGCCAGCAGCTCCCGGGACCTAACTTTGGAGCAGTACTTC. It encodes CASSSRDLTLEQYF. The variable domain in full, with the rest retrieved from reference TRBV7-2 and TRBJ2-7, is GAGVSQSPSNKVTEKGKDVELRCDPISGHTALYWYRQSLGQGLEFLIYFQGNSAPDKSGLPSDRFSAERTGGSVSTLTIQRTQQEDSAVYLCASSSRDLTLEQYFGPGTRLTVT.

This chain uses TRBV7-2 with TRBJ1-2; 10 positions agree with TRBD1. The V and J ends lost 5 bases and 3 bases, in that order; junction bases with no gene match: 9. Germline CDR1 and CDR2: SGHTA and FQGNSA. The CDR3 has 16 amino acids. In DNA, the CDR3 is TGTGCCAGCAGCATTACCCTGGGACAGGGGTACTATGGCTACACCTTC. It is translated as CASSITLGQGYYGYTF.